The 12 T cell receptor beta chains given below trace back to one sample, sequenced in a study of regulatory and conventional T cells in RAG deficiency. The assay was immunoSEQ multiplex PCR, and TCRdb's table has in-frame clones only and misses some. The table shows under 35,000 clones, with about 90% occurring only once. This sample was also put to use in a study of regulatory T cells. As that study records: Primers: 52 TRBV forward and 13 TRBJ reverse.

Material: CD8+ T cells sorted from blood. These receptors all stem from a human donor in good health.

The chain employs TRBV5-1 and TRBJ2-1, with D possibly TRBD1 on 6 matching bases. The CDR3 totals 15 residues. The germline V gene encodes CDR1 SGHRS and CDR2 YFSETQ. V was trimmed by 0 bases and J by 1 base, leaving 8 bases between them. The CDR3 is CASSLGGTSYNEQFF. The CDR3 bases are TGCGCCAGCAGCTTGGGAGGGACATCCTACAATGAGCAGTTCTTC.

The rearrangement joins TRBV5-3 to TRBJ2-1, with 7 bases aligning to TRBD2. TRBV5-3 has ORF status, its function being uncertain. V was clipped by 8 bases and J by 16 bases; unmatched bases: 21. The CDR3 sequence is 14 residues long. The CDR3 DNA sequence: TGTGCCAGCAGCCCCGGGGGTAGCGGGCCACATACCTTCTTC. Amino acid sequence: CASSPGGSGPHTFF.

This rearrangement joins TRBV6-5 to TRBJ2-7; TRBD1 aligns across 11 bases. Germline CDR1 is MNHEY and CDR2 is SVGAGI. V dropped 6 bases and J dropped 3; count of bases not matched to a gene: 7. The CDR3 is 15 residues long. The chain's CDR3 is CASSETGTGGYEQYF. The DNA for the CDR3 is TGTGCCAGCAGCGAAACCGGGACAGGGGGCTACGAGCAGTACTTC.

The V call is TRBV19, the J call TRBJ2-3; TRBD1 matches at 10 bases. Germline V gene sequence: CDR1 LNHDA, CDR2 SQIVND (reference sequence). This CDR3 contains 16 residues. Losses at the gene ends were 2 bases for V and 5 bases for J; bases not matched to a gene: 7. CDR3 nucleotides: TGTGCCAGTAGTATATCTTCGGGACAGGGGTTAGATACGCAGTATTTT. Protein: CASSISSGQGLDTQYF.

The chain's CDR3 is CASSLAQGRAYEQYF. The CDR3 DNA reads as TGCGCCAGCAGCTTGGCGCAGGGCAGAGCCTACGAGCAGTACTTC. The rearrangement links TRBV5-1 to TRBJ2-7; weak D call: TRBD1 (5 bases). The germline V gene has CDR1 SGHRS and CDR2 YFSETQ. This CDR3 has 15 residues. Trimming removed 0 bases at V and 2 bases at J, with 12 bases between.

The rearrangement joins TRBV5-1 to TRBJ1-2, with TRBD1 matching over 7 bases. The trim removed 6 bases at V and 1 base at J, leaving 6 bases unmatched. Per the germline V gene, CDR1 is SGHRS and CDR2 is YFSETQ. This CDR3 is built from 14 residues. The CDR3 protein is CASKGDSINYGYTF. The DNA for the CDR3 is TGCGCCAGCAAGGGGGACAGCATTAACTATGGCTACACCTTC.

The chain is built from TRBV27 and TRBJ2-1; 7 nucleotides align to TRBD2. CDR1 and CDR2 from the germline V gene are MNHEY and SMNVEV (reference sequence). The V and J ends lost 5 bases and 8 bases, in that order; junction bases with no gene match: 24. The CDR3 contains 19 residues. CDR3 coding DNA: TGTGCCAGCAGTAGGAATGAGGTGGATGGGACTACCATTGTAGATGAGCAGTTCTTC. This codes for CASSRNEVDGTTIVDEQFF.

The rearrangement links TRBV6-5 to TRBJ2-7; 7 bases are shared with TRBD1. J gave up 2 bases and V 6 bases, and 4 bases lay outside the gene matches. Germline V CDR1 and CDR2: MNHEY, SVGAGI. The CDR3 sequence is 13 residues long. This CDR3 is CASSPGTAYEQYF. CDR3 bases: TGTGCCAGCAGCCCCGGGACAGCCTACGAGCAGTACTTC.

This chain joins TRBV6-6 and TRBJ2-3; 11 bases map to TRBD2. The V gene end was trimmed by 5 bases and the J gene end by 2 bases; junction bases not matched to a gene: 6. Germline V CDR1 and CDR2: MNHNY, SVGAGI (reference sequence). The CDR3 length is 16 residues. The CDR3 region has the DNA TGTGCCAGCAGTCCGGGACTAGCGGAATTCACAGATACGCAGTATTTT. Translating gives CASSPGLAEFTDTQYF.

The chain carries TRBV28 and TRBJ1-5; D remains ambiguous. Per germline, CDR1 MDHEN and CDR2 SYDVKM. The CDR3 spans 13 residues. V dropped 5 bases and J dropped 0 bases, with 5 bases sitting between them. The DNA for the CDR3 is TGTGCCAGCAGTCCCTATAGCAATCAGCCCCAGCATTTT. It is translated as CASSPYSNQPQHF.

The gene calls are TRBV7-6 and TRBJ2-3, with D perhaps given as TRBD1 or TRBD2 (5 bases each). V lost 5 bases and J 4 bases, leaving 13 bases between the germline ends. CDR1 and CDR2 (germline): SGHVS, FNYEAQ. The CDR3 length is 14 residues. DNA for the CDR3: TGTGCCAGCAGCGCCCGGGACCATCCAGATACGCAGTATTTT. This gives the protein CASSARDHPDTQYF.

This clone was seen once. The rearrangement uses TRBV7-6 and TRBJ1-4; no reliable D call. The CDR3 runs 15 residues. Trimming cost V 4 bases and J 7 bases, with 16 bases left between them. The V gene's germline CDR1 is SGHVS and CDR2 FNYEAQ. CDR3 bases: TGTGCCAGCAGCTCCCCAGGTGGTTTGGGTGAAAAACTGTTTTTT. It translates to CASSSPGGLGEKLFF.